A selection of T cell receptor beta chains follows, all from one sample in a study of shared clonotypes between healthy human individuals. Method: immunoSEQ multiplex PCR; TCRdb's copy keeps in-frame clones and lacks some. The sample lists about 680,000 clones; 90% to 95% were seen once. The sequenced material came from naive CD8+ T cells sorted from blood. These receptors all stem from a man aged 25 to 40 in good health. The CDR3 runs from the conserved cysteine through the conserved F or W. D genes are given only for firm matches. Part of the rows lack a size; the others show once, few, many or a class for expanded clones.

J | D | length | size | V | DNA | CDR3
TRBJ1-5 | - | 14 | - | TRBV7-8 | TGTGCCAGCTCAGGGACACCAGGCAATCAGCCCCAGCATTTT | CASSGTPGNQPQHF
TRBJ2-7 | TRBD1 | 15 | - | TRBV6-1 | TGTGCCAGCAGTGAAGCGGTGGGACAGAACTACGAGCAGTACTTC | CASSEAVGQNYEQYF
TRBJ2-1 | - | 13 | - | TRBV4-1 | TGCGCCAGCAGCCCAGACCCAAACAATGAGCAGTTCTTC | CASSPDPNNEQFF
TRBJ1-4 | TRBD1 | 16 | - | TRBV7-9 | TGTGCCAGCAGCGAACTGCCGGGACAGGGGCATGAAAAACTGTTTTTT | CASSELPGQGHEKLFF
TRBJ1-1 | - | 16 | - | TRBV28 | TGTGCCAGCAGTTACTACCCCCGGGACAAGAACACTGAAGCTTTCTTT | CASSYYPRDKNTEAFF
TRBJ2-1 | - | 15 | once | TRBV4-2 | TGTGCCAGCAGCCAAGATGGGGACTCCTACAATGAGCAGTTCTTC | CASSQDGDSYNEQFF
TRBJ1-5 | TRBD1 | 14 | - | TRBV27 | TGTGCCAGCAGTCTCCGGACAGGGAATCAGCCCCAGCATTTT | CASSLRTGNQPQHF
TRBJ2-7 | TRBD2 | 17 | - | TRBV28 | TGTGCCAGCAGTCCGCGGGGGGCGGGAGCCTCCCTCTACGAGCAGTACTTC | CASSPRGAGASLYEQYF
TRBJ1-3 | - | 15 | - | TRBV4-3 | TGCGCCAGCAGCGAACGTCGGGACATCGGAAACACCATATATTTT | CASSERRDIGNTIYF
TRBJ2-1 | - | 13 | - | TRBV11-2 | TGTGCCAGCAGCGCCGGGACCTACAATGAGCAGTTCTTC | CASSAGTYNEQFF
TRBJ1-3 | - | 16 | once | TRBV12-2 | TGTGCAAGTCGCTTACGGGGCCCACACTCTGGAAACACCATATATTTT | CASRLRGPHSGNTIYF
TRBJ2-3 | - | 16 | - | TRBV6-1 | TGTGCCAGCAGTGAAGCCTTACCCGGGCCCACAGATACGCAGTATTTT | CASSEALPGPTDTQYF
TRBJ1-1 | TRBD1 | 14 | - | TRBV5-1 | TGCGCCAGCAGCTTGACAGGGGGGAACACTGAAGCTTTCTTT | CASSLTGGNTEAFF
TRBJ2-2 | - | 16 | - | TRBV4-3 | TGCGCCAGCAGCCAAGATGGGGAACAGGGTGGCGGGGAGCTGTTTTTT | CASSQDGEQGGGELFF
TRBJ2-1 | TRBD2 | 21 | - | TRBV4-3 | TGCGCCAGCAGCCAAGATCAATGGCGGGATTCCTCGGGGGGCTCCTACAATGAGCAGTTCTTC | CASSQDQWRDSSGGSYNEQFF
TRBJ1-3 | - | 18 | - | TRBV7-8 | TGTGCCAGCAGCGAGTTCACCCCTGGCATGTCCTCTGGAAACACCATATATTTT | CASSEFTPGMSSGNTIYF
TRBJ1-5 | TRBD1 | 17 | - | TRBV6-1 | TGTGCCAGCACTGATCCTACCACAGGGGGTTGGAATCAGCCCCAGCATTTT | CASTDPTTGGWNQPQHF
TRBJ2-2 | - | 14 | - | TRBV13 | TGTGCCAGCAGCTTAGGGGAGGGCCCCGGGGAGCTGTTTTTT | CASSLGEGPGELFF
TRBJ2-5 | TRBD2 | 16 | - | TRBV27 | TGTGCCAGCAGTTTATCGGTTCCTAGCGGACAAGAGACCCAGTACTTC | CASSLSVPSGQETQYF
TRBJ1-4 | - | 16 | - | TRBV6-1 | TGTGCCAGCAGTGAATTTGGGGTTGCAACTAATGAAAAACTGTTTTTT | CASSEFGVATNEKLFF
TRBJ2-2 | - | 12 | - | TRBV7-9 | TGTGCCAGCAGCCCCGAGGACGGGGAGCTGTTTTTT | CASSPEDGELFF
TRBJ2-3 | - | 17 | once | TRBV27 | TGTGCCAGCAGCCCACCGAGCGGACTGCGGGCCACAGATACGCAGTATTTT | CASSPPSGLRATDTQYF
TRBJ2-1 | TRBD1 | 14 | - | TRBV28 | TGTGCCAGCAGCCAGGGACAGACGTACAATGAGCAGTTCTTC | CASSQGQTYNEQFF